This passage covers 12 T cell receptor beta chains from one sample sequenced in a study of T cell clonality in common variable immunodeficiency (dated by TCRdb to 2014 to 2015). Receptor amplification or capture employed the immunoSEQ multiplex PCR assay. This immuneACCESS table, as held by TCRdb, lists in-frame sequences with V and J called but not all clones. Of the missing ones, under half trace to an unresolved V gene in checked studies; the others have no known cause. Listed for this sample are 50,000 or so clones, none observed only a single time. 3% to 4% of the sample lies in the top ten. The sequenced material came from peripheral blood mononuclear cells. The receptors originated from a person between 18 and 70 years old in good health.

This clone has a handful of counts. The read ends 3 residues shy of where the CDR3 ends; the end is completed using the germline J gene. The V call is TRBV5-1, the J call TRBJ1-2, with TRBD1 matching 12 bases. V was pared by 1 base and J by 7 bases, with 5 bases of the junction left unmatched. This CDR3 is built from 15 residues. Germline CDR1 is SGHRS and CDR2 is YFSETQ. The covered CDR3 bases are TGCGCCAGCAGCTTGATGGGACAGGGGGCACGTGGC. It translates to CASSLMGQGARG. In full, the CDR3 is CASSLMGQGARGYTF. Supplemented by reference TRBV5-1 and TRBJ1-2, the full variable domain reads KAGVTQTPRYLIKTRGQQVTLSCSPISGHRSVSWYQQTPGQGLQFLFEYFSETQRNKGNFPGRFSGRQFSNSRSEMNVSTLELGDSALYLCASSLMGQGARGYTFGSGTRLTVV.

This clone has more than one count but fewer than ten. The missing CDR3 end, 3 residues past where the read stops, is filled in from the germline J gene. J is TRBJ1-5 and V is TRBV30; TRBD1 matches at 10 bases. The V gene's germline CDR1 is GTSNPN and CDR2 SVGIG (reference sequence). There are 14 residues in the CDR3. V was clipped by 1 base and J by 6 bases; unmatched bases: 3. The CDR3 spells CAWSGGTGAQPQHF. The part of the CDR3 DNA that was read is TGTGCCTGGAGTGGCGGGACAGGGGCTCAGCCC.

This clone has only a few counts. The read terminates 3 residues ahead of where the CDR3 ends, so the germline J gene completes it. This chain uses TRBV2 with TRBJ2-3, with D perhaps TRBD2 (6 bases). This CDR3 has 13 residues. Germline CDR1 and CDR2: SNHLY and FYNNEI. This CDR3 reads CASTGGSNQPQYF. The CDR3 bases that were read are TGTGCCAGCACAGGAGGGTCCAATCAGCCG.

This clone came up many times. Read data end 3 residues before the CDR3 end; the end is taken from the germline J gene. The V gene is TRBV19, the J gene TRBJ1-1; perhaps TRBD1 as D (6 bases). The CDR3 length is 14 residues. The germline V and J ends were trimmed by 1 base and 7 bases, with 13 bases remaining between them. Germline lookup yields CDR1 LNHDA and CDR2 SQIVND (reference sequence). This chain's CDR3 is CASSIVGGAREAFF. Incomplete CDR3 DNA: TGTGCCAGTAGTATAGTCGGGGGGGCACGTGAA.

This clone has at least ten counts. The CDR3 end lies 3 residues beyond the end of the read and is filled in from the germline J gene. The chain carries TRBV6-1 and TRBJ2-3; 8 nucleotides match TRBD1. The V and J ends lost 1 base and 5 bases, in that order; junction bases with no gene match: 5. This CDR3 region has 15 residues. The germline CDR1 and CDR2 sequences are MNHNS and SASEGT. CDR3 in amino acids: CASSEGTGGLDTQYF. The sequenced part of the CDR3 DNA is TGTGCCAGCAGTGAAGGCACAGGGGGTTTAGATACG.

This clone was observed a few times. With the read ending 3 residues before the CDR3 end, the germline J gene is used to fill in that end. The chain uses TRBV2 and TRBJ2-3; D might be TRBD2 (6 bases). Germline CDR1 and CDR2: SNHLY and FYNNEI. This CDR3 contains 14 residues. Trimming left V 7 bases short and J 2 bases short, with 13 bases between. The CDR3 loop is CASTEAGTTDTQYF. Incomplete CDR3 DNA: TGTGCCAGCACAGAGGCGGGGACCACAGATACG. Looking up the rest from reference TRBV2 and TRBJ2-3 gives the full variable domain: EPEVTQTPSHQVTQMGQEVILRCVPISNHLYFYWYRQILGQKVEFLVSFYNNEISEKSEIFDDQFSVERPDGSNFTLKIRSTKLEDSAMYFCASTEAGTTDTQYFGPGTRLTVL.

This clone appeared many times. Germline is not matched at one junction end, which may reflect a read error. The CDR3 is cut off 3 residues early in the read; its end comes from the germline J gene. The chain combines TRBV7-7 with TRBJ2-1, with 9 nucleotides matching TRBD1. CDR3 size: 14 residues. In germline, CDR1 is SSHAT, CDR2 FNYEAQ (reference sequence). The part of the CDR3 DNA that was read is TGTGCTAGCAGCCGCGGGACAGGGATCAATGAG. The encoded protein is CASSRGTGINE. The full CDR3 protein reads CASSRGTGINEQFF.

This clone was counted many times. The DNA ends 3 residues before the CDR3 does, and the rest of the CDR3 is filled in from the germline J gene. The J gene is TRBJ1-5, the V gene TRBV6-2 or TRBV6-3; a weak D match, TRBD1 (6 bases). V was clipped by 8 bases and J by 0 bases, with 11 bases between them. Germline V lookup: CDR1 MNHEY, CDR2 SVGEGT. This CDR3 is 14 amino acids long. CDR3 bases read: TGTGCCAGCGACAGGAGGGATAGCAATCAGCCC. Translated: CASDRRDSNQP. The whole CDR3 reads CASDRRDSNQPQHF.

This clone was seen many times. The read halts 3 residues ahead of the CDR3 end, with the missing end drawn from the germline J gene. The gene calls are TRBV7-6 and TRBJ2-1; 7 bases map to TRBD2. Trimming at V came to 5 bases and at J to 8 bases, leaving 12 bases not matched to a gene. The CDR3 totals 15 residues. Germline CDR1 SGHVS, CDR2 FNYEAQ. The CDR3 bases that were read are TGTGCCAGCAGCGACTACGGCGGGAGAAAGGATGAG. This sequence encodes CASSDYGGRKDE. The entire CDR3 is CASSDYGGRKDEQFF.

This clone was seen repeatedly, ten times or more. The covered CDR3 bases are TGCGCCAGCAGCCACGCGCTCGATCTAGCGGGAGGAGAGACC. Protein: CASSHALDLAGGET. The full-length CDR3 reads as CASSHALDLAGGETQYF. The chain carries TRBV4-1 and TRBJ2-5; 11 bases map to TRBD2. The read stops 3 residues short of the end of the CDR3; the missing end is completed from the germline J gene. J lost 4 bases, V lost 3 bases, and 10 bases had no gene match. In germline, CDR1 is MGHRA, CDR2 YSYEKL. The CDR3 contains 17 residues.

This clone was picked up many times. The DNA ends 3 residues before the CDR3 does, and the rest of the CDR3 is filled in from the germline J gene. This chain uses TRBV12-5 with TRBJ2-7, with TRBD1 matching 8 bases. V was clipped by 5 bases and J by 2 bases; unmatched bases: 8. The CDR3 runs 15 residues. Germline assignment: CDR1 LGHNT and CDR2 FRNRAP. Incomplete CDR3 DNA: TGTGCTAGTGGTCGGGGGACAGGTCGAGCCTACGAG. It specifies CASGRGTGRAYE. From start to end, the CDR3 is CASGRGTGRAYEQYF.

The sample holds many counts of this clone. The CDR3 goes on 3 residues after the read ends, and that part is filled in from the germline J gene. This rearrangement joins TRBV18 to TRBJ2-5; TRBD2 agrees at 7 bases. The CDR3 has 15 residues. The V gene's germline CDR1 is KGHSH and CDR2 LQKENI. J lost 5 bases, V lost 6 bases, and 12 bases had no gene match. The part of the CDR3 DNA that was read is TGTGCCAGCTCGCCAGGGACTACCGCCCAGGAGACC. Translated: CASSPGTTAQET. The entire CDR3 reads CASSPGTTAQETQYF.